These 9 T cell receptor beta chains were sequenced from one sample in a study of blood T cell repertoires in COVID-19. The assay was immunoSEQ multiplex PCR, and TCRdb's table has in-frame clones only and misses some. The sample has roughly 150,000 clones; 84% are singletons. Sequencing input: peripheral blood. These receptors were collected from a woman aged 80 or over with COVID-19, enrolled during active disease.

This chain links TRBV18 with TRBJ2-1; D is perhaps TRBD2 (6 bases). Trimming cost V 2 bases and J 0 bases, with 11 bases left between them. The length of the CDR3 is 16 residues. The V gene's germline CDR1 is KGHSH and CDR2 LQKENI. The CDR3 spells CASSPIPAGSYNEQFF. For the CDR3, the DNA is TGTGCCAGCTCACCAATCCCAGCGGGCTCCTACAATGAGCAGTTCTTC.

The chain carries TRBV18 and TRBJ1-3; TRBD1 agrees at 9 bases. The CDR3 is 16 residues long. CDR1 and CDR2 (germline): KGHSH, LQKENI. V was clipped by 3 bases and J by 1 base; unmatched bases: 4. CDR3 loop: CASSPTGGDSGNTIYF. The DNA for the CDR3 is TGTGCCAGCTCACCTACAGGGGGCGATTCTGGAAACACCATATATTTT.

The chain couples TRBV27 to TRBJ2-3; 11 positions match TRBD2. Trimming cost V 0 bases and J 8 bases; bases outside gene matches: 16. This CDR3 comprises 19 residues. Germline V gene lookup returns CDR1 MNHEY and CDR2 SMNVEV (reference sequence). This CDR3 reads CASSLSAASGGSAHVTQYF. DNA for the CDR3: TGTGCCAGCAGTTTATCAGCGGCTAGCGGGGGGTCGGCCCATGTTACGCAGTATTTT.

This clone occurred once. CDR3 loop: CAISGRTVSMDTQYF. The CDR3 DNA follows: TGTGCCATCAGTGGGAGGACTGTTTCAATGGATACGCAGTATTTT. The chain employs TRBV10-3 and TRBJ2-3, with D possibly matching TRBD2 (5 bases). The CDR3 length is 15 residues. Trimming left V 4 bases short and J 6 bases short, with 17 bases between. Germline loops: CDR1 ENHRY, CDR2 SYGVKD.

DNA for the CDR3: TGTGCCACCAGTGATAGAACTAGCTGGGACATTCAGTACTTC. This translates into CATSDRTSWDIQYF. This chain connects TRBV24-1 to TRBJ2-4; D may be TRBD2 (6 bases). The CDR3 totals 14 residues. Trimming cost V 3 bases and J 8 bases, with 13 bases left between them. CDR1 KGHDR and CDR2 SFDVKD come from the germline V gene.

The genes are TRBV10-3 and TRBJ1-3; 7 bases align to TRBD1. V was clipped by 11 bases and J by 0 bases; unmatched bases: 10. The germline gives CDR1 ENHRY, CDR2 SYGVKD. The CDR3 length is 15 residues. CDR3 amino acids: CASNSQGPSGNTIYF. The CDR3, as DNA: TGTGCCTCGAACTCACAGGGGCCCTCTGGAAACACCATATATTTT.

The chain carries TRBV24-1 and TRBJ2-7; D not certain. Germline V CDR1 and CDR2: KGHDR, SFDVKD. V lost 1 base and J lost 5, with 2 bases in between. The CDR3 consists of 11 residues. Here the CDR3 DNA reads TGTGCCACCAGTGATTTCAACGAGCAGTACTTC. Protein sequence: CATSDFNEQYF.

The chain combines TRBV2 with TRBJ1-6, with D possibly matching TRBD1 (5 bases). The CDR3 has 15 amino acids. V was cut by 6 bases and J by 7 bases, with 16 bases left in between. Germline loops: CDR1 SNHLY, CDR2 FYNNEI. CDR3 residues: CASSARRQMNSPLHF. DNA for the CDR3: TGTGCCAGCAGCGCCAGGCGACAGATGAATTCACCCCTCCACTTT.

V and J are TRBV27 and TRBJ1-5, with a tentative D call TRBD1 (6 bases). Germline V gene data show CDR1 as MNHEY and CDR2 as SMNVEV (reference sequence). The CDR3 is 13 residues long. Trimming stripped 6 bases from V and 3 bases from J, with 9 bases between. CDR3 bases: TGTGCCAGCAGAGGACAGTTCAATCAGCCCCAGCATTTT. It codes for CASRGQFNQPQHF.